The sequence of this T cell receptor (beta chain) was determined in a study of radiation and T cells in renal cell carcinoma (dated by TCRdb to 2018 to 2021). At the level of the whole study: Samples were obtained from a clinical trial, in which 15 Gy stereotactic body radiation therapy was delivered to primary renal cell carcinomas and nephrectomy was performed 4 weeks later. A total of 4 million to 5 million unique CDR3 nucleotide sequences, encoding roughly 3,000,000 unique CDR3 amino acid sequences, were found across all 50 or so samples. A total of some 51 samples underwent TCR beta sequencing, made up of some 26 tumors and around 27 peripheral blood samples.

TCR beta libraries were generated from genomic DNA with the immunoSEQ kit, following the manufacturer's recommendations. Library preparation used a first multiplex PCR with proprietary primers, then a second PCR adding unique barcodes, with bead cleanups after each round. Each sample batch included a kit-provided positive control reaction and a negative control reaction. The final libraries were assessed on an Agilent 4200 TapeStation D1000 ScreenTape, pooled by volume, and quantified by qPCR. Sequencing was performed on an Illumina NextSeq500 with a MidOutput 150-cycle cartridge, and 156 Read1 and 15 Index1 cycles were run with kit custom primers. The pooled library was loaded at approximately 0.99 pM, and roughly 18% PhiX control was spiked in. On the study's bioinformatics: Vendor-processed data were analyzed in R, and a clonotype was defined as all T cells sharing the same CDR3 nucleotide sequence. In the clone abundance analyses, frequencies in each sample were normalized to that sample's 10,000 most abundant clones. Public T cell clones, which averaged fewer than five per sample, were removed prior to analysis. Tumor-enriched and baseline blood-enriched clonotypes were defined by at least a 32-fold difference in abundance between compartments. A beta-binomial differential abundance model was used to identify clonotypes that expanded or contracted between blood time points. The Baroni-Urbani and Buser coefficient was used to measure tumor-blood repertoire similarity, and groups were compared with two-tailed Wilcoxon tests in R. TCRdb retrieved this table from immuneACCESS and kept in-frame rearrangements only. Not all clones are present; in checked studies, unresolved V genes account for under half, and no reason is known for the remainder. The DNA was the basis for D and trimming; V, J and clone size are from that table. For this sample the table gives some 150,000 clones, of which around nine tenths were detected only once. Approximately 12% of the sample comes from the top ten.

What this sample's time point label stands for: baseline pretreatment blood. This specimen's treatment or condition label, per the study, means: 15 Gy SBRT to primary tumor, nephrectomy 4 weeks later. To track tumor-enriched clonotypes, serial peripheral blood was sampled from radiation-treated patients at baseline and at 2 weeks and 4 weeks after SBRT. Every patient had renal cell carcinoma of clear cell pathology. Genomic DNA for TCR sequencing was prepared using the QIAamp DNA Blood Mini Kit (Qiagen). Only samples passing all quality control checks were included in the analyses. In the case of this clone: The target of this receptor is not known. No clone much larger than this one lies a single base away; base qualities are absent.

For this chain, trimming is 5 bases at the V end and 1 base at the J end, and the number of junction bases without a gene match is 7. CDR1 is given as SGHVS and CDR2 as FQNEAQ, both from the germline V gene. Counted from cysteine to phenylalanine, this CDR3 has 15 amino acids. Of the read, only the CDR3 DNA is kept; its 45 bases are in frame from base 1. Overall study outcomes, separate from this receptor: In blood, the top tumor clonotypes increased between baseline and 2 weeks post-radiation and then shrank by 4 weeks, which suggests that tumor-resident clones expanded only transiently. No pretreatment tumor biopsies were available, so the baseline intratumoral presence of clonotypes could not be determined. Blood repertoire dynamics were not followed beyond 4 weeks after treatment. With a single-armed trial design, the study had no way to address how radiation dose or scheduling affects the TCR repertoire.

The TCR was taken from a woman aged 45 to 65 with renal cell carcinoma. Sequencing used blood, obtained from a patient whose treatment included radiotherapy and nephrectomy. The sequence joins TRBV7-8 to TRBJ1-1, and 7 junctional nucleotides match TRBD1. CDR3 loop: CASSLRGNQNTEAFF. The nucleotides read TGTGCCAGCAGCCTCAGGGGGAACCAGAACACTGAAGCTTTCTTT.